This T cell receptor beta chain was recovered during a study of response to subunit inactivated influenza vaccine. General study findings and limits: That few new T cells are recruited by each seasonal influenza vaccination was the authors' suggestion.

This clonotype occurred a few times. Its antigen is not identified. Germline CDR1 reads SGDLS; CDR2 reads YYNGEE. This CDR3 is 15 amino acids long. V was pared by 0 bases and J by 2 bases, with 8 bases between. Via MiXCR, TCRdb re-called the RT-PCR reads, giving one row per CDR3 protein. The sample lists about 780,000 distinct CDR3 sequences; approximately 17% were seen once. V and J are TRBV9 and TRBJ1-4; D unclear. The material sequenced was PBMCs from blood, taken roughly 5 days after vaccination. The sequence was obtained from a man aged 45-65 years who received an inactivated influenza vaccine. CDR3 sequence reads: CASSVGRATNEKLFF. CDR3 in DNA: TGTGCCAGCAGCGTAGGCCGGGCGACTAATGAAAAACTGTTTTTT.